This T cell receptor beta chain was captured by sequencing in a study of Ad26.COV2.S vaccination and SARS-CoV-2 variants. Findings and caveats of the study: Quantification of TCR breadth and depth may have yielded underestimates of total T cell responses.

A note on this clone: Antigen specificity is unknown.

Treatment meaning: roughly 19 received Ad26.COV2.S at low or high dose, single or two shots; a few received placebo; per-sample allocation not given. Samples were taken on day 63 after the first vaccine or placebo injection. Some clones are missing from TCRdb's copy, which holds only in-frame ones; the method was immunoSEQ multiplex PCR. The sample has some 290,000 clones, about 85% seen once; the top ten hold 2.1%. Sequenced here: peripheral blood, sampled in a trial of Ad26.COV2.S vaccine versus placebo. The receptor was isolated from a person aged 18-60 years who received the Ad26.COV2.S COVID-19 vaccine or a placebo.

CDR3 amino acids: CASSFNGVSQETQYF. As DNA, the CDR3 is TGTGCCAGCAGTTTCAATGGCGTCTCACAAGAGACCCAGTACTTC. The chain carries TRBV28 and TRBJ2-5; no clear D gene. Trimming removed 3 bases at V and 2 bases at J, with 13 bases between. Germline V CDR1 and CDR2: MDHEN, SYDVKM. The CDR3 is made up of 15 amino acids. Supplemented by reference TRBV28 and TRBJ2-5, the full variable domain reads DVKVTQSSRYLVKRTGEKVFLECVQDMDHENMFWYRQDPGLGLRLIYFSYDVKMKEKGDIPEGYSVSREKKERFSLILESASTNQTSMYLCASSFNGVSQETQYFGPGTRLLVL.